These 10 T cell receptor beta chains came from one sample sequenced in a study of shared clonotypes between healthy human individuals. Using immunoSEQ multiplex PCR, the repertoire was profiled, and TCRdb retains in-frame clones only, with some absent. The repertoire holds about 2.4 million clones, with 90% to 95% as singletons. The source material was naive CD4+ T cells from PBMCs. Sample subset: CD45RA+ positively selected. The source is a man aged 18 to 29 in good health. Some clones in this sample may be carry-over from other donors' samples.

The chain combines TRBV5-1 with TRBJ2-1; 9 bases match TRBD2. Trimming took 2 bases from V and 1 from J; bases not matched to a gene: 7. Germline V gene lookup returns CDR1 SGHRS and CDR2 YFSETQ. The CDR3 loop spans 17 amino acids. The CDR3 loop is CASSFGSLAGSYNEQFF. The CDR3 coding sequence is TGCGCCAGCAGCTTTGGGTCACTAGCGGGTTCCTACAATGAGCAGTTCTTC.

Note on this clone: The same CDR3 is also encoded by other DNA sequences in this sample. The chain has TRBV28 and TRBJ1-2; D call uncertain. Germline V gives CDR1 MDHEN, CDR2 SYDVKM. The CDR3 extends over 12 amino acids. The V and J ends lost 3 bases and 4 bases respectively, with 6 bases between them. The CDR3 nucleotides are TGTGCCAGCAGTTTTGGAAGCTATGGCTACACCTTC. Protein product: CASSFGSYGYTF.

The CDR3 protein is CASSPWTASTDTQYF. DNA for the CDR3: TGTGCCAGTAGTCCCTGGACAGCTAGCACAGATACGCAGTATTTT. The chain has TRBV19 and TRBJ2-3, with D possibly being TRBD1 (6 bases). V shed 5 bases and J shed 0 bases, with 12 bases lying between them. This CDR3 is built from 15 residues. Germline lookup yields CDR1 LNHDA and CDR2 SQIVND (reference sequence).

The V gene is TRBV1, the J gene TRBJ2-1; no check of the table's D call, TRBD2, against the DNA was made. TRBV1 is termed a pseudogene. The CDR3 is 15 residues long. The CDR3 spells CTSSTDLSSYNEQFF. The CDR3 DNA is TGCACCAGCAGTACTGACTTGAGCTCCTACAATGAGCAGTTCTTC.

The chain uses TRBV4-1 and TRBJ2-1; TRBD2 matches at 8 bases. Germline assignment: CDR1 MGHRA and CDR2 YSYEKL. The CDR3 spans 15 residues. After removal of 3 bases from V and 9 bases from J, the junction contained 10 bases not matched to a gene. CDR3 bases: TGCGCCAGCAGCCAGGGTAGCGGGGACTTTATTGAGCAGTTCTTC. Protein: CASSQGSGDFIEQFF.

Worth noting for this clone: Other DNA sequences in the sample encode the same CDR3. The chain has TRBV27 and TRBJ1-2; D is unresolved. The CDR3 totals 15 residues. V was clipped by 2 bases and J by 4 bases, with 14 bases between them. Per the germline V gene, CDR1 is MNHEY and CDR2 is SMNVEV (reference sequence). The CDR3 loop is CASSLSPGQIYGYTF. The CDR3 nucleotides read TGTGCCAGCAGTTTAAGTCCCGGCCAAATCTATGGCTACACCTTC.

Here the CDR3 DNA reads TGTGCCAGCAGCTCCGGGAAAGGCTCCTACGAGCAGTACTTC. Translation: CASSSGKGSYEQYF. This rearrangement joins TRBV5-4 to TRBJ2-7; TRBD2 is a possible D gene (5 bases). The CDR3 is 14 amino acids. V lost 3 bases to trimming and J lost 0 bases, with 10 bases between them. Per the germline V gene, CDR1 is SGHNT and CDR2 is YYREEE (reference sequence). Full variable domain (outside the CDR3, taken from reference TRBV5-4 and TRBJ2-7): ETGVTQSPTHLIKTRGQQVTLRCSSQSGHNTVSWYQQALGQGPQFIFQYYREEENGRGNFPPRFSGLQFPNYSSELNVNALELDDSALYLCASSSGKGSYEQYFGPGTRLTVT.

A remark on this clone: Within the sample, other DNA sequences also encode this same CDR3. The chain employs TRBV5-1 and TRBJ2-1, with D unclear. The CDR3 runs to 12 residues. Germline CDR1 is SGHRS and CDR2 is YFSETQ. Trimming pared 0 bases from V and 10 bases from J, leaving 8 bases between. In DNA form, the CDR3 reads TGCGCCAGCAGCTTGGTGGCAGGCGAGCAGTTCTTC. Protein: CASSLVAGEQFF.

The V gene is TRBV6-6, the J gene TRBJ2-7, with 9 nucleotides matching TRBD1. Germline CDR1 is MNHNY and CDR2 is SVGAGI (reference sequence). The V segment lost 5 bases and the J segment 0 bases; nucleotides outside the gene matches: 5. This CDR3 spans 15 amino acids. The CDR3 spells CASSARDRVSYEQYF. DNA of the CDR3: TGTGCCAGCAGTGCCCGGGACAGGGTCTCCTACGAGCAGTACTTC.

The CDR3 DNA reads TGTGCCAGCAGCCGAAGCGGGGGAAGCACAGATACGCAGTATTTT. The encoded protein is CASSRSGGSTDTQYF. The chain has TRBV11-1 and TRBJ2-3, with 8 bases fitting TRBD2. V lost 5 bases and J lost 0; bases outside the gene matches: 4. CDR3 length: 15 amino acids. The V gene's germline CDR1 is SGHAT and CDR2 FQDESV (reference sequence).